The present T cell receptor (beta chain) was sequenced within a study of CD8 T cells in ankylosing spondylitis. TCRdb called the 5' RACE reads again in MiXCR, with one record for every CDR3 protein. The profile shows tens of thousands of distinct CDR3 sequences, just over 2.5% of them singletons. CDR3 size: 17 residues. CDR1 is SGDLS and CDR2 is YYNGEE in the germline V gene. Trimming stripped 4 bases from V and 5 bases from J, with 24 bases between. This clonotype was seen at least ten times. The sequenced material came from blood, either unsorted or a sorted T cell fraction (not recorded which). This clonotype was sampled from a female donor with ankylosing spondylitis or in good health (not recorded which). The V and J genes are TRBV9 and TRBJ2-5; perhaps D is TRBD1 or TRBD2 (5 bases each). Written as DNA, the CDR3 is TGTGCCAGCAGCTCTGGGGGTTACCAGGGCCAGCGGGAGACCCAGTACTTC. It codes for CASSSGGYQGQRETQYF.